This T cell receptor (beta chain) was identified during a study of blood T cell repertoires in COVID-19. Assay: immunoSEQ multiplex PCR; the TCRdb copy retains only in-frame clones and omits some. The sample has about 150,000 clones; about 85% are singletons. What was sequenced was PBMCs or T cells enriched from blood (not recorded which). The clonotype was recovered from a woman in her thirties or forties who had been exposed to COVID-19.

CDR3 sequence reads: CASSSLTGGKAEKLFF. The CDR3 DNA reads as TGTGCCAGCAGTTCCCTGACAGGGGGAAAGGCGGAAAAACTGTTTTTT. The chain links TRBV28 to TRBJ1-4; 9 bases line up with TRBD1. In germline, CDR1 is MDHEN, CDR2 SYDVKM. Germline trimming cut 4 bases from V and 8 bases from J; bases unmatched to any gene: 11. This CDR3 contains 16 residues.